The TCR beta chain under discussion was sequenced for a study of blood T cell repertoires in COVID-19. This CDR3 has 13 amino acids. The germline V gene has CDR1 KGHSH and CDR2 LQKENI. J was trimmed by 7 bases and V by 6 bases; bases with no gene match: 3. TCRdb keeps only in-frame clones here, not all; method: immunoSEQ multiplex PCR. The sample shows roughly 220,000 clones, around 88% of them seen only once. The J gene is TRBJ1-2, the V gene TRBV18; the match to TRBD1 covers 12 bases. Material for sequencing was PBMCs or T cells enriched from blood (not recorded which). The source of this sequence is a woman between 50 and 59 years old with acute COVID-19. This chain's CDR3 is CASSPGQGAGYTF. DNA for the CDR3: TGTGCCAGCTCCCCGGGACAGGGGGCTGGCTACACCTTC.